The rows below give T cell receptor beta chains drawn from one sample of a study of control samples from healthy donors and cancer patients. The table came from immunoSEQ multiplex PCR; TCRdb's copy has only in-frame clones and leaves some out. Of fewer than 200,000 clones in the sample, roughly 90% were seen once. The specimen sequenced was blood. The receptors come from a woman in her 50s in good health. Both conserved end residues are part of each CDR3. Fields, in order: D gene, CDR3 length, V gene, clone size, J gene, CDR3 protein, CDR3 DNA. D genes are given only for firm matches. Not every row has a clone size; where given, it reads once, few, many or a size class.

D: TRBD1; length: 15; V: TRBV28; size: once; J: TRBJ1-5; CDR3: CASIPGTSGGQPQHF; DNA: TGTGCCAGCATTCCAGGGACCTCAGGGGGCCAGCCCCAGCATTTT
D: NA; length: 16; V: TRBV27; size: NA; J: TRBJ1-1; CDR3: CASSYVSRTLNTEAFF; DNA: TGTGCCAGCAGTTACGTTTCCCGAACCCTGAACACTGAAGCTTTCTTT
D: NA; length: 13; V: TRBV3-1/TRBV3-2; size: NA; J: TRBJ2-1; CDR3: CASSQITGTEQFF; DNA: TGTGCCAGCAGCCAAATCACGGGGACTGAGCAGTTCTTC
D: NA; length: 14; V: TRBV5-6; size: NA; J: TRBJ1-1; CDR3: CASSFRQANTEAFF; DNA: TGTGCCAGCAGCTTCCGACAGGCTAACACTGAAGCTTTCTTT
D: TRBD2; length: 16; V: TRBV5-1; size: NA; J: TRBJ2-1; CDR3: CASSLGTSGRINEQFF; DNA: TGCGCCAGCAGCCTGGGGACTAGCGGGAGGATTAATGAGCAGTTCTTC
D: NA; length: 13; V: TRBV7-3; size: NA; J: TRBJ2-5; CDR3: CASSLGTFETQYF; DNA: TGTGCCAGCAGCTTAGGGACTTTTGAGACCCAGTACTTC
D: NA; length: 14; V: TRBV28; size: NA; J: TRBJ1-1; CDR3: CASFSQTRRTEAFF; DNA: TGTGCCAGCTTTTCGCAGACTCGGAGGACTGAAGCTTTCTTT
D: TRBD1; length: 14; V: TRBV7-2; size: NA; J: TRBJ1-2; CDR3: CASSPTGLNYGYTF; DNA: TGTGCCAGCAGCCCGACAGGGTTGAACTATGGCTACACCTTC
D: NA; length: 16; V: TRBV5-1; size: once; J: TRBJ2-5; CDR3: CASSLGGVGGKETQYF; DNA: TGCGCCAGCAGCTTGGGAGGGGTCGGGGGAAAAGAGACCCAGTACTTC
D: NA; length: 12; V: TRBV15; size: NA; J: TRBJ1-1; CDR3: CATSAGRDEAFF; DNA: TGTGCCACCAGCGCGGGGAGGGATGAAGCTTTCTTT
D: NA; length: 17; V: TRBV5-4; size: NA; J: TRBJ1-6; CDR3: CASSFKAHSSYNSPLHF; DNA: TGTGCCAGCAGCTTTAAAGCTCACAGCTCCTATAATTCACCCCTCCACTTT
D: NA; length: 15; V: TRBV29-1; size: NA; J: TRBJ2-6; CDR3: CSVGGLKSGANVLTF; DNA: TGCAGCGTTGGGGGGCTTAAATCTGGGGCCAACGTCCTGACTTTC
D: NA; length: 14; V: TRBV7-2; size: NA; J: TRBJ2-3; CDR3: CASSLGWGPDTQYF; DNA: TGTGCCAGCAGCTTAGGGTGGGGGCCAGATACGCAGTATTTT
D: NA; length: 12; V: TRBV10-2; size: once; J: TRBJ1-1; CDR3: CASAEGGTEAFF; DNA: TGCGCCAGCGCCGAGGGAGGGACTGAAGCTTTCTTT
D: NA; length: 19; V: TRBV21-1; size: NA; J: TRBJ2-7; CDR3: CASRHIFVRGLAGFDEQYF; DNA: TGTGCCAGCCGCCACATATTCGTAAGAGGACTAGCGGGATTCGACGAGCAGTACTTC
D: NA; length: 13; V: TRBV6-6; size: once; J: TRBJ2-7; CDR3: CASSYQTVYEQYF; DNA: TGTGCCAGCAGTTACCAGACTGTATACGAGCAGTACTTC
D: NA; length: 12; V: TRBV30; size: NA; J: TRBJ2-3; CDR3: CAWSVVGYTQYF; DNA: TGTGCCTGGAGTGTGGTCGGGTATACGCAGTATTTT
D: NA; length: 15; V: TRBV6-1; size: NA; J: TRBJ1-6; CDR3: CASSEVGGAGSPLHF; DNA: TGTGCCAGCAGTGAAGTAGGAGGGGCCGGTTCACCCCTCCACTTT
D: NA; length: 13; V: TRBV28; size: once; J: TRBJ1-5; CDR3: CASSFPGNQPQHF; DNA: TGTGCCAGCAGTTTCCCCGGGAATCAGCCCCAGCATTTT
D: NA; length: 16; V: TRBV3-1/TRBV3-2; size: once; J: TRBJ2-7; CDR3: CASSQSRIRLDDEQYF; DNA: TGTGCCAGCAGCCAATCGCGGATAAGGCTAGACGACGAGCAGTACTTC
D: NA; length: 14; V: TRBV28; size: few; J: TRBJ2-7; CDR3: CASSFSQGIYEQYF; DNA: TGTGCCAGCAGTTTCAGTCAGGGGATATACGAGCAGTACTTC
D: TRBD1; length: 13; V: TRBV19; size: NA; J: TRBJ2-7; CDR3: CASSARQGYEQYF; DNA: TGTGCCAGTAGTGCCCGACAGGGATACGAGCAGTACTTC
D: NA; length: 17; V: TRBV11-2; size: NA; J: TRBJ1-3; CDR3: CASSLDRPIVSGNTIYF; DNA: TGTGCCAGCAGCTTAGATCGTCCTATAGTCTCTGGAAACACCATATATTTT
D: NA; length: 15; V: TRBV5-1; size: once; J: TRBJ1-6; CDR3: CASSLVAVYNSPLHF; DNA: TGCGCCAGCAGCTTGGTGGCAGTCTATAATTCACCCCTCCACTTT
D: TRBD1; length: 15; V: TRBV18; size: NA; J: TRBJ1-5; CDR3: CASSPGTGGIQPQHF; DNA: TGTGCCAGCTCACCTGGGACAGGGGGCATTCAGCCCCAGCATTTT
D: NA; length: 14; V: TRBV10-3; size: few; J: TRBJ1-5; CDR3: CAISVTGMNQPQHF; DNA: TGTGCCATCAGTGTCACAGGGATGAATCAGCCCCAGCATTTT
D: TRBD1; length: 16; V: TRBV9; size: NA; J: TRBJ1-5; CDR3: CASSEDAGTGSKPQHF; DNA: TGTGCCAGCAGCGAAGACGCAGGGACAGGGAGTAAGCCCCAGCATTTT
D: NA; length: 17; V: TRBV28; size: NA; J: TRBJ2-1; CDR3: CASSFLLRAPIGNEQFF; DNA: TGTGCCAGCAGTTTTTTGCTCCGGGCTCCGATAGGCAATGAGCAGTTCTTC
D: TRBD2; length: 13; V: TRBV5-1; size: NA; J: TRBJ2-1; CDR3: CASSLAVSGEQFF; DNA: TGCGCCAGCAGCTTGGCCGTTAGCGGGGAGCAGTTCTTC
D: TRBD2; length: 14; V: TRBV15; size: NA; J: TRBJ2-3; CDR3: CATGVREGLDTQYF; DNA: TGTGCCACTGGAGTCCGGGAGGGCCTGGATACGCAGTATTTT
D: NA; length: 15; V: TRBV7-2; size: NA; J: TRBJ2-3; CDR3: CASSLWPSSTDTQYF; DNA: TGTGCCAGCAGCTTATGGCCATCATCGACAGATACGCAGTATTTT
D: NA; length: 15; V: TRBV21-1; size: few; J: TRBJ2-7; CDR3: CASSRIPGQRYEQYF; DNA: TGTGCCAGCAGTAGGATACCGGGACAAAGGTACGAGCAGTACTTC
D: NA; length: 16; V: TRBV28; size: few; J: TRBJ2-4; CDR3: CASSFFRGGSKNIQYF; DNA: TGTGCCAGCAGTTTTTTCAGGGGGGGGTCCAAAAACATTCAGTACTTC
D: TRBD1; length: 16; V: TRBV27; size: few; J: TRBJ1-6; CDR3: CASSQRQGQGNSPLHF; DNA: TGTGCCAGCAGTCAGCGACAGGGGCAGGGTAATTCACCCCTCCACTTT
D: TRBD1; length: 14; V: TRBV10-3; size: NA; J: TRBJ1-2; CDR3: CAISEMTGTYGYTF; DNA: TGTGCCATCAGTGAGATGACAGGGACCTATGGCTACACCTTC
D: TRBD2; length: 15; V: TRBV14; size: NA; J: TRBJ2-1; CDR3: CASSQVLSSGREQFF; DNA: TGTGCCAGCAGCCAAGTACTAAGTAGCGGGAGGGAGCAGTTCTTC
D: NA; length: 15; V: TRBV3-1/TRBV3-2; size: NA; J: TRBJ1-1; CDR3: CASSQAPGRNTEAFF; DNA: TGTGCCAGCAGCCAAGCGCCAGGGCGTAACACTGAAGCTTTCTTT
D: NA; length: 16; V: TRBV6-1; size: NA; J: TRBJ2-2; CDR3: CASSEESWGDAGELFF; DNA: TGTGCCAGCAGTGAAGAGTCCTGGGGGGACGCCGGGGAGCTGTTTTTT
D: TRBD2; length: 15; V: TRBV27; size: NA; J: TRBJ2-2; CDR3: CASSFSGGFTGELFF; DNA: TGTGCCAGCAGTTTCAGCGGGGGGTTCACCGGGGAGCTGTTTTTT
D: NA; length: 14; V: TRBV7-2; size: NA; J: TRBJ2-5; CDR3: CASSPRQIQETQYF; DNA: TGTGCCAGCAGCCCGCGACAGATTCAAGAGACCCAGTACTTC
D: NA; length: 12; V: TRBV5-8; size: NA; J: TRBJ1-1; CDR3: CANWRDRAEAFF; DNA: TGTGCCAATTGGAGGGACCGGGCCGAAGCTTTCTTT
D: NA; length: 13; V: TRBV5-6; size: NA; J: TRBJ1-1; CDR3: CASSLAKGTGAFF; DNA: TGTGCCAGCAGCTTGGCCAAGGGTACCGGAGCTTTCTTT
D: NA; length: 15; V: TRBV18; size: NA; J: TRBJ2-5; CDR3: CASSPPRTAQETQYF; DNA: TGTGCCAGCTCACCACCACGGACTGCTCAAGAGACCCAGTACTTC
D: NA; length: 11; V: TRBV6-5; size: NA; J: TRBJ1-3; CDR3: CASSYEQTIYF; DNA: TGTGCCAGCAGTTACGAGCAAACCATATATTTT
D: NA; length: 15; V: TRBV9; size: NA; J: TRBJ2-4; CDR3: CASSVDAGAKNIQYF; DNA: TGTGCCAGCAGCGTAGATGCGGGGGCCAAAAACATTCAGTACTTC
D: TRBD2; length: 16; V: TRBV4-3; size: NA; J: TRBJ2-4; CDR3: CASSQEGSGGKNIQYF; DNA: TGCGCCAGCAGCCAAGAGGGGTCGGGGGGGAAAAACATTCAGTACTTC
D: TRBD1; length: 15; V: TRBV3-1/TRBV3-2; size: NA; J: TRBJ2-3; CDR3: CASSHGTVDLGTQYF; DNA: TGTGCCAGCAGCCACGGGACAGTCGACTTGGGTACGCAGTATTTT
D: NA; length: 16; V: TRBV4-3; size: few; J: TRBJ1-3; CDR3: CASSSTTGIAGNTIYF; DNA: TGCGCCAGCAGCTCAACAACAGGGATAGCTGGAAACACCATATATTTT
D: NA; length: 13; V: TRBV7-8; size: NA; J: TRBJ2-5; CDR3: CASSLGMSETQYF; DNA: TGTGCCAGCAGCTTGGGGATGAGTGAGACCCAGTACTTC
D: NA; length: 12; V: TRBV5-5; size: NA; J: TRBJ2-3; CDR3: CASSLELDTQYF; DNA: TGTGCCAGCAGCTTGGAACTAGATACGCAGTATTTT
D: TRBD1; length: 15; V: TRBV4-3; size: NA; J: TRBJ2-3; CDR3: CASSQGGRGTDTQYF; DNA: TGCGCCAGCAGCCAAGGGGGCAGGGGGACAGATACGCAGTATTTT
D: TRBD1; length: 18; V: TRBV2; size: NA; J: TRBJ1-4; CDR3: CASRETGGPRIVNEKLFF; DNA: TGTGCCAGCAGGGAGACAGGGGGCCCAAGAATTGTTAATGAAAAACTGTTTTTT
D: TRBD1; length: 15; V: TRBV6-5; size: NA; J: TRBJ2-7; CDR3: CASRTDRGVSYEQYF; DNA: TGTGCCAGCAGAACGGACAGGGGCGTTTCCTACGAGCAGTACTTC
D: NA; length: 10; V: TRBV21-1; size: NA; J: TRBJ1-2; CDR3: CAPLDYGYTF; DNA: TGTGCCCCCTTGGACTATGGCTACACCTTC
D: NA; length: 18; V: TRBV29-1; size: once; J: TRBJ2-7; CDR3: CSVVRTVSLQSYSYEQYF; DNA: TGCAGCGTAGTAAGGACTGTCAGCTTGCAGTCTTACTCCTACGAGCAGTACTTC
D: NA; length: 13; V: TRBV18; size: NA; J: TRBJ1-4; CDR3: CASSLSWDEKLFF; DNA: TGTGCCAGCTCTTTGTCGTGGGATGAAAAACTGTTTTTT
D: NA; length: 14; V: TRBV21-1; size: NA; J: TRBJ1-2; CDR3: CASSPGQGCYGYTF; DNA: TGTGCCAGCAGCCCCGGACAGGGCTGCTATGGCTACACCTTC